Presented here are 4 T cell receptor beta chains from one specimen sequenced in a study of T-cell reconstitution after alpha-beta-depleted transplantation in children. The TCRbeta library was prepared with unique molecular identifiers. TCRdb ran MiXCR on the PCR reads and lists one entry per CDR3 protein. The table records about 580,000 distinct CDR3 sequences, under 30% of them present only once. Sample: PBMCs, mostly from graft donor cells, taken 360 days after TCRalphabeta/CD19-depleted stem cell transplant. These receptors were collected from a boy under two years old who had a stem cell transplant for acute myeloid leukemia, so the T cells may come from the graft donor.

The gene calls are TRBV20-1 and TRBJ2-2; tentative D call: TRBD2 (5 bases). CDR1 is DFQATT and CDR2 is SNEGSKA in the germline V gene (reference sequence). This CDR3 is 12 amino acids long. V lost 4 bases and J lost 6, with 9 bases in between. The CDR3 coding sequence is TGCAGTGCTAATGGAGGTGCCGGGGAGCTGTTTTTT. Translation gives CSANGGAGELFF.

This clonotype occurred many times. The rearrangement joins TRBV6-5 to TRBJ1-1, with D possibly TRBD1 on 6 matching bases. Trimming took off 2 bases at V and 10 bases at J, with 14 bases between the two ends. The CDR3 spans 13 residues. From germline, CDR1 is MNHEY and CDR2 SVGAGI. The CDR3 region is CASSYDRQERAFF. The CDR3, as DNA: TGTGCCAGCAGTTACGATAGACAGGAGCGAGCTTTCTTT.

This clonotype was detected many times. The chain employs TRBV24-1 and TRBJ2-5; D tentatively reads TRBD1 or TRBD2 (5 bases each). This CDR3 is built from 14 residues. V was shortened by 4 bases and J by 3 bases, with 11 bases between the two germline ends. CDR1 and CDR2 from the germline V gene are KGHDR and SFDVKD. The CDR3 is CATSEGDLKETQYF. The CDR3 region has the DNA TGTGCCACCAGTGAGGGGGACCTAAAAGAGACCCAGTACTTC.

This clonotype occurred many times. The genes are TRBV2 and TRBJ1-4; D is uncertain. Germline V gene data show CDR1 as SNHLY and CDR2 as FYNNEI. Trimming took 10 bases from V and 4 from J, leaving 10 bases between them. The CDR3 consists of 12 residues. The CDR3 bases are TGTGCCATGACGGAGTTTAATGAAAAACTGTTTTTT. Translated, it gives CAMTEFNEKLFF.